Below, 9 T cell receptor beta chains from the same sample are listed, as sequenced in a study of blood T cell repertoires in COVID-19. TCRdb keeps only in-frame clones here, not all; method: immunoSEQ multiplex PCR. This sample has tens of thousands of clones; approximately 78% occur once, and the top ten carry 11% to 15%. The sequenced sample was peripheral blood. All receptors come from a human donor with acute or convalescent COVID-19. The donor label of this sample is uncertain.

This chain links TRBV19 with TRBJ1-6; D is undetermined. CDR1 is LNHDA and CDR2 is SQIVND in the germline V gene (reference sequence). Between the trimmed V and J ends, which lost 2 bases and 7 bases, there was a span of 9 bases. The CDR3 is 14 residues long. CDR3 sequence reads: CASSITRGNSPLHF. The CDR3 nucleotides are TGTGCCAGTAGTATAACACGGGGAAATTCACCCCTCCACTTT.

The gene calls are TRBV19 and TRBJ2-7; D unclear. Germline assignment: CDR1 LNHDA and CDR2 SQIVND (reference sequence). The CDR3 runs to 13 residues. V was shortened by 10 bases and J by 3 bases, with 16 bases between the two germline ends. CDR3 DNA sequence: TGTGCCACTTCACCAGGTGAGCTCTACGAGCAGTACTTC. Its translation is CATSPGELYEQYF.

The chain carries TRBV6-6 and TRBJ1-5; 7 bases align to TRBD1. Germline V gives CDR1 MNHNY, CDR2 SVGAGI (reference sequence). Losses at the gene ends were 6 bases for V and 6 bases for J; bases not matched to a gene: 8. The CDR3 is made up of 14 amino acids. For the CDR3, the DNA is TGTGCCAGCAGGGGACAGTATATGGCTCAGCCCCAGCATTTT. Translating it yields CASRGQYMAQPQHF.

This clone was counted between two and nine times. The chain joins TRBV4-3 to TRBJ1-4; D remains ambiguous. V was shortened by 0 bases and J by 0 bases, with 5 bases between the two germline ends. Germline CDR1 LGHNA, CDR2 YSLEER. The CDR3 has 15 residues. CDR3 nucleotide sequence: TGCGCCAGCAGCCAAGACAGAACAACTAATGAAAAACTGTTTTTT. Translation gives CASSQDRTTNEKLFF.

CDR3 sequence reads: CASRTQGYGYTF. CDR3 nucleotides: TGTGCCAGCAGAACTCAGGGCTATGGCTACACCTTC. The genes are TRBV27 and TRBJ1-2; maybe TRBD1 (5 bases). The germline V gene encodes CDR1 MNHEY and CDR2 SMNVEV (reference sequence). The V and J ends lost 6 bases and 4 bases respectively, with 9 bases between them. The CDR3 runs to 12 residues.

This chain connects TRBV2 to TRBJ2-7; 8 positions match TRBD1. Germline V gene sequence: CDR1 SNHLY, CDR2 FYNNEI. The CDR3 loop spans 12 amino acids. Unmatched junction bases numbered 5, after V lost 10 bases and J lost 3 bases. CDR3 sequence (DNA): TGTGCCACCGACAGGGGTCTCTACGAGCAGTACTTC. This translates into CATDRGLYEQYF.

The chain uses TRBV28 and TRBJ1-2; D not certain. The CDR3 totals 13 residues. Trimming took 2 bases from V and 8 from J, leaving 12 bases between them. Germline V gene data show CDR1 as MDHEN and CDR2 as SYDVKM. CDR3 coding DNA: TGTGCCAGCAGTTTAGCCCAAGTGGGCGGCTACACCTTC. The encoded protein is CASSLAQVGGYTF.

This chain links TRBV6-6 with TRBJ2-3; D gene unclear. This CDR3 spans 14 amino acids. The V and J ends lost 8 bases and 0 bases respectively, with 12 bases between them. The germline gives CDR1 MNHNY, CDR2 SVGAGI (reference sequence). This chain's CDR3 is CASSESTSTDTQYF. In DNA form, the CDR3 reads TGTGCCAGCTCGGAGTCTACTAGCACAGATACGCAGTATTTT.

The chain employs TRBV3-1 (or the pseudogene TRBV3-2) and TRBJ2-5, with 7 bases that match TRBD2. The CDR3 length is 19 residues. Germline CDR1 and CDR2: LGHDT and YNNKEL (reference sequence). After removal of 0 bases from V and 1 base from J, the junction contained 14 bases not matched to a gene. The CDR3 loop is CASSQDGPRREGSQETQYF. In nucleotides, the CDR3 is TGTGCCAGCAGCCAAGATGGGCCAAGGAGGGAGGGCAGCCAAGAGACCCAGTACTTC.